This TCR beta chain was sequenced during a study of regulatory T cells in long-lasting Graves disease. Documented time point: persistent/refractory GD, antithyroid drugs over 5 years with positive TRAb. The TCR library used RNA extracted from PBMCs. This clonotype was seen many times. Building of the TCR beta libraries involved iRepertoire HTBI primers and Arm-PCR of CDR3 regions. TCRdb reanalysed the multiplex PCR reads using MiXCR and keeps one entry per CDR3 protein. This table has some 370,000 distinct CDR3 sequences, less than 25% appearing once. Between the trimmed V and J ends, which lost 5 bases and 3 bases, there was a span of 20 bases. This CDR3 has 16 amino acids.

Sequencing was performed on peripheral blood mononuclear cells (PBMCs), taken when the disease was refractory, from a patient treated with antithyroid drugs. The chain has TRBV12-3 or TRBV12-4 and TRBJ2-7; D may correspond to TRBD1 or TRBD2 (5 bases each). The source of this sequence is a female donor with Graves disease. The DNA of the CDR3 is TGTGCCAGCAGTACACACACAGGACTGGCCCTCTACGAGCAGTACTTC. Amino acid sequence: CASSTHTGLALYEQYF.